Presented here are 21 T cell receptor beta chains from one specimen sequenced in a study of regulatory T cells in long-lasting Graves disease. The time point denotes: newly diagnosed GD, antithyroid drugs for less than 3 months. PBMCs were the source of the RNA used for TCR sequencing. The authors built TCR beta libraries using iRepertoire HTBI primers and Arm-PCR of CDR3 regions. TCRdb re-called the multiplex PCR reads with MiXCR, one entry per CDR3 protein. Found here are some 500,000 distinct CDR3 sequences, approximately 12% of them singletons; the top ten hold roughly a tenth. In addition, the sample was reused for a study of T cells in Graves' hyperthyroidism and ophthalmopathy.

The source material was peripheral blood mononuclear cells (PBMCs), sampled at new diagnosis, from a patient treated with antithyroid drugs. These receptors originate from a man aged 25 to 45 with Graves disease.

This clonotype was recorded a few times. The V call is TRBV7-2, the J call TRBJ2-3, with TRBD2 matching over 7 bases. This CDR3 contains 16 residues. Unmatched junction bases numbered 12, after V lost 5 bases and J lost 4 bases. Germline V CDR1 and CDR2: SGHTA, FQGNSA. The CDR3 reads CASSDYPTGGPDTQYF. The CDR3, as DNA: TGTGCCAGCAGCGACTATCCGACGGGAGGTCCAGATACGCAGTATTTT.

This clonotype was seen many times. This chain uses TRBV3-1 with TRBJ2-7; possibly TRBD1 or TRBD2 for D (5 bases each). The CDR3 is 14 residues long. CDR1 LGHDT and CDR2 YNNKEL come from the germline V gene (reference sequence). Between the trimmed V and J ends, which lost 1 base and 2 bases, there was a span of 9 bases. DNA of the CDR3: TGTGCCAGCAGCCAAGGGGACGCCACCTACGAGCAGTACTTC. Protein product: CASSQGDATYEQYF.

Ten or more counts support this clonotype. This chain uses TRBV24-1 with TRBJ2-1; D is ambiguous. Trimming shortened V by 4 bases and J by 0 bases, and 18 bases separated the two germline ends. Germline CDR1 reads KGHDR; CDR2 reads SFDVKD. The CDR3 sequence is 18 residues long. The chain's CDR3 is CATSDQRYDVSSYNEQFF. The DNA for the CDR3 is TGTGCCACCAGTGACCAACGGTACGATGTGAGCTCCTACAATGAGCAGTTCTTC.

There are a few counts of this clonotype. The chain employs TRBV5-1 and TRBJ2-5; TRBD2 aligns across 10 bases. CDR3 length equals 17 residues. Germline V lookup: CDR1 SGHRS, CDR2 YFSETQ. V lost 0 bases, J lost 1 base, and 6 bases stayed unmatched. The CDR3 nucleotides read TGCGCCAGCAGCTTGGGAGGGCTAGCGGGGGCCCAAGAGACCCAGTACTTC. Residues: CASSLGGLAGAQETQYF.

The V and J genes are TRBV25-1 and TRBJ2-2; D is undetermined. The CDR3 totals 13 residues. V was trimmed by 4 bases and J by 7 bases, leaving 10 bases between them. Looked up from germline, CDR1 is MGHDK and CDR2 is SYGVNS. This CDR3 is CASSGTEFGELFF. In DNA, the CDR3 is TGTGCCAGCAGTGGTACAGAGTTCGGGGAGCTGTTTTTT. The full variable domain, in which reference TRBV25-1 and TRBJ2-2 provide the parts outside the CDR3, is EADIYQTPRYLVIGTGKKITLECSQTMGHDKMYWYQQDPGMELHLIHYSYGVNSTEKGDLSSESTVSRIRTEHFPLTLESARPSHTSQYLCASSGTEFGELFFGEGSRLTVL.

The V and J genes are TRBV15 and TRBJ2-1; 7 bases line up with TRBD2. This CDR3 has 15 amino acids. The V and J ends lost 1 base and 8 bases, in that order; junction bases with no gene match: 8. Germline lookup yields CDR1 LNHNV and CDR2 YYDKDF (reference sequence). CDR3 nucleotides: TGTGCCACCAGCAGAGGGGGGGGGTCGAGGGATGAGCAGTTCTTC. It yields the protein CATSRGGGSRDEQFF.

This clonotype appeared many times. This rearrangement joins TRBV7-2 to TRBJ2-1; tentative D call: TRBD2 (6 bases). CDR1 and CDR2 (germline): SGHTA, FQGNSA. CDR3 length equals 13 residues. Trimming left V 4 bases short and J 4 bases short, with 8 bases between. CDR3 loop: CASSSEGYNEQFF. Here the CDR3 DNA reads TGTGCCAGCAGCTCGGAGGGTTACAATGAGCAGTTCTTC.

V and J are TRBV7-2 and TRBJ2-2; 7 bases agree with TRBD2. The CDR3 is made up of 16 amino acids. Germline V gives CDR1 SGHTA, CDR2 FQGNSA. Trimming cost V 4 bases and J 10 bases; bases outside gene matches: 15. The DNA of the CDR3 is TGTGCCAGCAGCTACCGCCGAAGCGGGAATACTTTGGAGCTGTTTTTT. Translation: CASSYRRSGNTLELFF.

The rearrangement joins TRBV12-3 or TRBV12-4 to TRBJ2-3; D unclear. V was shortened by 8 bases and J by 4 bases, with 7 bases between the two germline ends. This CDR3 comprises 11 residues. The CDR3 nucleotides read TGTGCCAGCCACGAGTCAGATACGCAGTATTTT. The encoded protein is CASHESDTQYF.

This clonotype was picked up many times. DNA for the CDR3: TGTGCCAGCAGTTTAGTACTTTCCCGGGAGCTGTTTTTT. Translating it yields CASSLVLSRELFF. This chain joins TRBV12-3 or TRBV12-4 and TRBJ2-2; D ambiguous. CDR3 length equals 13 residues. The ends were cut back, 1 base at V and 9 bases at J, with 9 bases in the middle.

The V gene is TRBV20-1, the J gene TRBJ1-5, with a tentative D call TRBD1 (5 bases). Germline loops: CDR1 DFQATT, CDR2 SNEGSKA (reference sequence). V lost 5 bases and J lost 1, with 18 bases in between. The CDR3 is 16 amino acids. As DNA, the CDR3 is TGCAGTGCTTCACCTACGGGGCGTGGAAGCAATCAGCCCCAGCATTTT. As protein: CSASPTGRGSNQPQHF.

There are many counts of this clonotype. The chain recombines TRBV12-3 or TRBV12-4 with TRBJ1-6; D is perhaps TRBD1 (6 bases). V dropped 3 bases and J dropped 7 bases, with 10 bases sitting between them. CDR3 length equals 14 residues. The CDR3 loop reads CASSFHRDNSPLHF. The CDR3, as DNA: TGTGCCAGCAGTTTTCACAGGGACAATTCACCCCTCCACTTT.

This clonotype was observed at least ten times. The rearrangement joins TRBV20-1 to TRBJ1-2; 7 positions agree with TRBD1. The junction had 4 bases not matched to a gene; V was cut back by 0 bases and J by 6 bases. This CDR3 has 13 amino acids. From germline, CDR1 is DFQATT and CDR2 SNEGSKA (reference sequence). The CDR3 spells CSARDDRVNGYTF. DNA of the CDR3: TGCAGTGCTAGAGACGACAGGGTAAATGGCTACACCTTC.

The chain is built from TRBV9 and TRBJ1-3, with D possibly matching TRBD1 (5 bases). Germline loops: CDR1 SGDLS, CDR2 YYNGEE. This CDR3 contains 15 residues. With 0 bases removed from V and 4 bases from J, the gap between germline ends came to 11 bases. The CDR3 nucleotides read TGTGCCAGCAGCGTAGCCCCAGGGAGCGGAAACACCATATATTTT. Its translation is CASSVAPGSGNTIYF.

This clonotype was counted only a few times. The chain is built from TRBV30 and TRBJ1-6; D is possibly TRBD1 (5 bases). V was cut by 4 bases and J by 6 bases, with 7 bases left in between. This CDR3 is 12 amino acids long. Per germline, CDR1 GTSNPN and CDR2 SVGIG (reference sequence). Here the CDR3 DNA reads TGTGCCTGGACCCAGGGTAATTCACCCCTCCACTTT. It translates to CAWTQGNSPLHF.

This clonotype was detected ten times or more. The V and J genes are TRBV7-2 and TRBJ2-1; the D is unclear. Germline V gives CDR1 SGHTA, CDR2 FQGNSA. Trimming shortened V by 5 bases and J by 2 bases, and 10 bases separated the two germline ends. The CDR3 loop spans 14 amino acids. The CDR3 loop reads CASSPPNPYNEQFF. As DNA, the CDR3 is TGTGCCAGCAGCCCTCCAAACCCCTACAATGAGCAGTTCTTC.

In the case of this clonotype: A read error may explain this, as a much larger clone is one base away. The chain recombines TRBV20-1 with TRBJ2-5; 7 positions match TRBD2. The DNA end is a closer match to TRBJ2-1, so the J assignment may be wrong. CDR1 and CDR2 from the germline V gene are DFQATT and SNEGSKA (reference sequence). The CDR3 sequence is 14 residues long. The CDR3 loop reads CSVNWGGWDNEQFF. The CDR3 region has the DNA TGCAGTGTTAATTGGGGGGGTTGGGACAATGAGCAGTTCTTC.

This clonotype was seen at least ten times. The V call is TRBV30, the J call TRBJ2-7, with TRBD1 as a possible D gene (5 bases). There are 12 residues in the CDR3. The V gene's germline CDR1 is GTSNPN and CDR2 SVGIG (reference sequence). Here the CDR3 DNA reads TGTGCGGTCTCGACAGCCCCCTACGAGCAGTACTTC. It encodes CAVSTAPYEQYF.

This clonotype was counted between two and nine times. This may arise from a read error, as a much more abundant clone is one base away. The conserved closing phenylalanine or tryptophan is absent in this CDR3, likely reflecting a read error. The chain employs TRBV2 and TRBJ1-2; 7 bases are shared with TRBD1. The V gene end was trimmed by 8 bases and the J gene end by 6 bases; junction bases not matched to a gene: 6. Germline assignment: CDR1 SNHLY and CDR2 FYNNEI. The CDR3 runs 12 residues. The DNA for the CDR3 is TGTGCCAGCTTGGACAGGTTGGATGGCTACACCCTC. Its protein is CASLDRLDGYTL.

This clonotype appeared a few times. The J gene is TRBJ2-1, the V gene TRBV14; 9 nucleotides line up with TRBD2. In germline, CDR1 is SGHDN, CDR2 FVKESK. CDR3 size: 16 residues. Trimming removed 5 bases from V and 4 bases from J; junction bases left unmatched: 9. The CDR3 is CASSFRSGSWYNEQFF. For the CDR3, the DNA is TGTGCCAGCAGCTTTCGTAGCGGGAGTTGGTACAATGAGCAGTTCTTC.

In its sample, this clonotype was seen a few times. A much larger clone lies one base from this, so it may be a read error. The chain is built from TRBV27 and TRBJ2-5; no reliable D call. The CDR3 length is 17 residues. Germline loops: CDR1 MNHEY, CDR2 SMNVEV (reference sequence). CDR3 loop: CARRTFIRAHGQETQYF. Written as DNA, the CDR3 is TGTGCCCGCAGGACCTTCATTCGGGCCCACGGCCAAGAGACCCAGTACTTC.